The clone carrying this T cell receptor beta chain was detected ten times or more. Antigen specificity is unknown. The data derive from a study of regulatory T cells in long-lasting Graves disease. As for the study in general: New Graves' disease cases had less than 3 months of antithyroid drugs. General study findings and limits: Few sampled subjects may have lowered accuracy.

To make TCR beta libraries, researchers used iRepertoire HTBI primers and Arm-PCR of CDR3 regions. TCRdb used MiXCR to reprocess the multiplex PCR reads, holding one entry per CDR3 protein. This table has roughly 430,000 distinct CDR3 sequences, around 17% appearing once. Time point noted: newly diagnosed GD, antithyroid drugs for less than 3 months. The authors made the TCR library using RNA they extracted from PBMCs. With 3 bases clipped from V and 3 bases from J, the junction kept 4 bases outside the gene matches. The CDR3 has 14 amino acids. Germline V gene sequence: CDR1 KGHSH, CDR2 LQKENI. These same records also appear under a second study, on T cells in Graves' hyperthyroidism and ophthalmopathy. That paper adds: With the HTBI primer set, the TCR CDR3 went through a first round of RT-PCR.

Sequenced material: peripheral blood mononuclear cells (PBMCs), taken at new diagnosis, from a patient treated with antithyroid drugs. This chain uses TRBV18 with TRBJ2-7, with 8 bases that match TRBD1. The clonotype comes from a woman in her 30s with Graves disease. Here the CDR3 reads CASSPRGQDYEQYF. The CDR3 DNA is TGTGCCAGCTCACCTCGGGGACAGGACTACGAGCAGTACTTC.